Sequencing of this T cell receptor (beta chain) was carried out in a study of Graves' ophthalmopathy and Graves' hyperthyroidism. V trimming: 10 bases; J trimming: 7 bases; junction bases outside the gene matches: 8. The CDR3 totals 12 residues. Germline V gives CDR1 MNHNS, CDR2 SASEGT. This clonotype was seen only a few times. The sequenced template was RNA, covering the TCR beta CDR3 region. The workflow started with a first-round RT-PCR run with HTBI primers and then moved on to a second-round multiplex PCR. Each CDR3 protein is one row after TCRdb ran MiXCR on the multiplex PCR reads. The sample includes some 390,000 distinct CDR3 sequences, about 16% seen only once; the top ten take roughly 1.5%.

The chain links TRBV6-1 to TRBJ2-7; 9 nucleotides line up with TRBD1. Sequences were obtained from peripheral blood. The receptor's source is a young woman with Graves' ophthalmopathy. The chain's CDR3 is CATWDRVLEQYF. The CDR3 DNA reads as TGTGCCACCTGGGACAGGGTCTTGGAGCAGTACTTC.